Below are 5 T cell receptor beta chains sequenced from a single sample in a study of blood T cell repertoires in COVID-19. Using immunoSEQ multiplex PCR, the repertoire was profiled, and TCRdb retains in-frame clones only, with some absent. The table shows about 210,000 clones, with 80% to 90% occurring only once. The source material was peripheral blood. All receptors come from a man in his forties or fifties with active or convalescent COVID-19.

This chain joins TRBV6-1 and TRBJ1-2; tentative D call: TRBD1 (6 bases). The V gene's germline CDR1 is MNHNS and CDR2 SASEGT. CDR3 length: 14 residues. Trimming took 3 bases from V and 6 from J, leaving 14 bases between them. The CDR3, as DNA: TGTGCCAGCAGTGATCGTAGGGGGAGGGATGGCTACACCTTC. Its translation is CASSDRRGRDGYTF.

The CDR3 nucleotides are TGCGCCAGCAGCGAGACTCGGCGTGAAGCTTTCTTT. This gives the protein CASSETRREAFF. The chain joins TRBV5-1 to TRBJ1-1; no clear D gene. The CDR3 runs 12 residues. Germline CDR1 and CDR2: SGHRS and YFSETQ. V was trimmed by 4 bases and J by 7 bases, leaving 11 bases between them.

This clone has just a few counts. The chain has TRBV19 and TRBJ2-7; the D gene is possibly TRBD2 (5 bases). Germline lookup yields CDR1 LNHDA and CDR2 SQIVND (reference sequence). The CDR3 runs 13 residues. Trimming pared 0 bases from V and 3 bases from J, leaving 6 bases between. This chain's CDR3 is CASSIDRGYEQYF. The CDR3 nucleotides are TGTGCCAGTAGTATAGATCGGGGCTACGAGCAGTACTTC.

This clone was detected many times. CDR3 region: CASSTRDKSSGANVLTF. Written as DNA, the CDR3 is TGTGCCAGTAGTACACGGGACAAGAGCTCTGGGGCCAACGTCCTGACTTTC. The rearrangement links TRBV19 to TRBJ2-6; the D gene is possibly TRBD1 (6 bases). The germline V and J ends were trimmed by 4 bases and 0 bases, with 13 bases remaining between them. The CDR3 is 17 amino acids. CDR1 is LNHDA and CDR2 is SQIVND in the germline V gene (reference sequence).

The chain couples TRBV19 to TRBJ2-3, with a possible D match to TRBD2 (5 bases). Trimming left V 5 bases short and J 2 bases short, with 14 bases between. Per the germline V gene, CDR1 is LNHDA and CDR2 is SQIVND (reference sequence). This CDR3 is built from 15 residues. CDR3 DNA sequence: TGTGCCAGTAGTCCCGGACTGACTTACACAGATACGCAGTATTTT. It translates to CASSPGLTYTDTQYF.